This T cell receptor beta chain was profiled in a study of shared clonotypes between healthy human individuals. The germline V gene has CDR1 SGHDN and CDR2 FVKESK. The V segment lost 4 bases and the J segment 1 base; nucleotides outside the gene matches: 9. This CDR3 region has 16 residues. Study processing details: With immunoSEQ giving junction-only sequences and no quality scores, filtering differed. TCRdb's copy holds only in-frame clones and misses some; the assay was immunoSEQ multiplex PCR. Clone size and the V and J calls come from that table; the DNA yielded D and trimming. The data hold 450,000 to 650,000 clones, with roughly four fifths observed a single time.

The specimen sequenced was PBMCs. The V call is TRBV14, the J call TRBJ2-7; TRBD1 agrees at 8 bases. The TCR originated in a woman between 40 and 55 years old in good health. Some clones in this sample may be carry-over from other donors' samples. The DNA of the CDR3 is TGTGCCAGCAGCCGCGGACAGGGTAGTTCATCCTACGAGCAGTACTTC. Its translation: CASSRGQGSSSYEQYF.